This T cell receptor (beta chain) derives from a study of T cell responses to AZD1222 COVID-19 vaccine. Study results and caveats: Repertoire sampling was restricted to post-peak T cell response timepoints. Donor demographics were predominantly white British with a female majority; clonal diversity may be underestimated. Reportedly, nearly half the spike-specific TCRs target unmutated variant regions. Two doses of AZD1222 preceded a rise in Spike-specific TCR breadth and depth.

With regard to this clone: Its antigen is unknown.

Here immunoSEQ multiplex PCR was the method, and the copy in TCRdb shows in-frame clones only, minus some. The sample carries fewer than 110,000 clones, over 75% recorded once. Sequenced here: peripheral blood, sampled on day 0 of AZD1222 vaccination. This sequence originates from an adult in good health.

As DNA, the CDR3 is TGTGCCTGGAGTCAACAGGGAATTAGGCCCCAGCATTTT. Translating it yields CAWSQQGIRPQHF. The chain uses TRBV30 and TRBJ1-5, with D perhaps matching TRBD1 (6 bases). The CDR3 runs 13 residues. The germline V gene has CDR1 GTSNPN and CDR2 SVGIG (reference sequence). V was shortened by 2 bases and J by 9 bases, with 14 bases between the two germline ends.